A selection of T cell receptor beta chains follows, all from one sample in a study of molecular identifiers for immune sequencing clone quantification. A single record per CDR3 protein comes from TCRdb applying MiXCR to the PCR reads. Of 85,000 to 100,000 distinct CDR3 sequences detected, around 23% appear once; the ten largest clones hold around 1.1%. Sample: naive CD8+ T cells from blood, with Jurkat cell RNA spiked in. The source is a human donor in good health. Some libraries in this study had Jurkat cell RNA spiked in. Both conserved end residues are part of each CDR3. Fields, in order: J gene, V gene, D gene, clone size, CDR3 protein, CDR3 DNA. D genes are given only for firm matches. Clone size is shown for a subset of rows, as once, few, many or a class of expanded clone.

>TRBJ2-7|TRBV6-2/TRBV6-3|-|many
CASSYPGKAVNEQYF
TGTGCCAGCAGTTACCCCGGGAAGGCAGTAAACGAGCAGTACTTC
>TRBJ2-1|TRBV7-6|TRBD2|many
CASSLGTLAGGYEQFF
TGTGCCAGCAGCTTAGGGACCCTAGCGGGAGGATATGAGCAGTTCTTC
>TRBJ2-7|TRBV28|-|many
CASSYGAIYEQYF
TGTGCCAGCAGTTACGGGGCTATCTACGAGCAGTACTTC
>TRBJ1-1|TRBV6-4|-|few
CASRDTLNTEAFF
TGTGCCAGTAGGGACACCTTGAACACTGAAGCTTTCTTT
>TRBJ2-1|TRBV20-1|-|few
CSARDTLDTSSYNEQFF
TGCAGTGCTAGAGATACCCTGGATACGAGCTCCTACAATGAGCAGTTCTTC
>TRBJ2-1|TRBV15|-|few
CATRRGYNEQFF
TGTGCCACCAGGCGCGGCTACAATGAGCAGTTCTTC
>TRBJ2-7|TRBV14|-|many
CASSPPGLAREQYF
TGTGCCAGCAGCCCCCCGGGACTTGCTCGCGAGCAGTACTTC
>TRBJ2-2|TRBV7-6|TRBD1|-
CASTRDRADTGELFF
TGTGCCAGTACCCGGGACAGGGCTGACACCGGGGAGCTGTTTTTT
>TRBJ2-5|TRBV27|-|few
CASSSLSRLQETQYF
TGTGCCAGCAGTTCACTCTCGCGCCTCCAAGAGACCCAGTACTTC
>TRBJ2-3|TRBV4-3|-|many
CASSQGSRDSYTQYF
TGCGCCAGCAGCCAAGGCTCGCGGGACTCTTATACGCAGTATTTT
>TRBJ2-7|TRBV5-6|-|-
CASSLYLGVYEQYF
TGTGCCAGCAGCTTGTACCTGGGGGTGTACGAGCAGTACTTC
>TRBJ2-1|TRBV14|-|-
CASSQPRVRSSYNEQFF
TGTGCCAGCAGCCAACCCCGGGTCAGAAGCTCCTACAATGAGCAGTTCTTC
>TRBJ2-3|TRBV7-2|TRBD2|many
CASSSLTSGGAPRDTQYF
TGTGCCAGCAGCTCCTTGACTAGCGGGGGGGCGCCCCGGGATACGCAGTATTTT
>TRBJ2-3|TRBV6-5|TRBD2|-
CASSPGLAGGKSDTQYF
TGTGCCAGCAGCCCGGGACTAGCGGGGGGGAAATCAGATACGCAGTATTTT
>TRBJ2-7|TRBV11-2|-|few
CASTNGWLYEQYF
TGTGCCAGCACTAATGGGTGGTTGTACGAGCAGTACTTC
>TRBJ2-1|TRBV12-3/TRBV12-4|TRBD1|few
CASSFIQGAYEQFF
TGTGCCAGCAGTTTTATCCAGGGGGCCTATGAGCAGTTCTTC
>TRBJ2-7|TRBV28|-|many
CASSPIRGAGSYEQYF
TGTGCCAGCAGTCCCATTAGGGGTGCCGGTTCCTACGAGCAGTACTTC
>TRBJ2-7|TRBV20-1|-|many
CSARDPRGSRTGYEQYF
TGCAGTGCTAGAGATCCCCGGGGCTCCCGTACCGGCTACGAGCAGTACTTC
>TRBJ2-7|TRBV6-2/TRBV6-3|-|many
CASNHLASEQYF
TGTGCCAGCAACCATTTGGCGTCTGAGCAGTACTTC
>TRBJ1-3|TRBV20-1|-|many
CSATITPGNTIYF
TGCAGTGCCACCATCACCCCTGGAAACACCATATATTTT
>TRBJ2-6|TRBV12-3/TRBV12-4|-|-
CASGWGAGANVLTF
TGTGCCAGCGGTTGGGGGGCCGGGGCCAACGTCCTGACTTTC
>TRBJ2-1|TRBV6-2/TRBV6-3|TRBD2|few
CASSYFLAGGGNEQFF
TGTGCCAGCAGTTACTTTCTAGCGGGGGGGGGCAATGAGCAGTTCTTC